The sequence of this T cell receptor beta chain was determined in a study of blood T cells in healthy people across ages. Turning to the study itself: Capture by template switching was about one barcoded beta molecule per two T cells.

A sample-barcoded 5' primer and a J-beta primer mix were used in a second PCR of roughly 7 to 11 cycles. Each cDNA molecule received a tag from a template-switch adaptor that had 12 random nucleotides. TCRdb re-analysed the 5' RACE reads in MiXCR, keeping a single row per CDR3 protein. The profile shows roughly 720,000 distinct CDR3 sequences, roughly 50% of them singletons. Study-level results: In long-lived donors, naive CD4+ cell counts and diversity exceeded those of aged donors.

Remarks on this clonotype: The antigen remains undetermined.

Per-sample yields of isolated PBMCs were at least 7 million. The V and J ends lost 2 bases and 4 bases respectively, with 9 bases between them. The CDR3 runs to 15 residues. Germline V gives CDR1 SGHVS, CDR2 FQNEAQ. The chain combines TRBV7-8 with TRBJ2-6, with D hard to call. Sequencing input: blood. This TCR derives from an elderly man in good health. In DNA form, the CDR3 reads TGTGCCAGCAGCTTATTAGGGCGCGGGGCCAACGTCCTGACTTTC. This sequence encodes CASSLLGRGANVLTF.